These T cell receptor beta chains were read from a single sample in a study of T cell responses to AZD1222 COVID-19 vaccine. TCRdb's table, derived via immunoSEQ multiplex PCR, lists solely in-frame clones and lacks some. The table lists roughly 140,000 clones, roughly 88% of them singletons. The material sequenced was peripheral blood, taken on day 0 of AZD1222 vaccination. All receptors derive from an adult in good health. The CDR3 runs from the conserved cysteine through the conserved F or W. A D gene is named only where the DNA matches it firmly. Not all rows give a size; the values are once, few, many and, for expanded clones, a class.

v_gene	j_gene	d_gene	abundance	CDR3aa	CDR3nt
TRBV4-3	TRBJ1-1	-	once	CASSQDGSRAHTEAFF	TGCGCCAGCAGCCAAGATGGGAGCAGGGCACACACTGAAGCTTTCTTT
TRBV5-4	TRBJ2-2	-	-	CASKTLGGELFF	TGTGCCAGCAAAACCCTCGGCGGGGAGCTGTTTTTT
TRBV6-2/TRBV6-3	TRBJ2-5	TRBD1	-	CASSYLTGKETQYF	TGTGCCAGCAGTTACTTGACAGGGAAGGAGACCCAGTACTTC
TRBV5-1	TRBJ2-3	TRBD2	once	CASSFGQGLAGTSTDTQYF	TGCGCCAGCAGCTTCGGACAGGGACTAGCGGGAACTAGCACAGATACGCAGTATTTT
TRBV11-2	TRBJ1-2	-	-	CASASNTF	TGTGCCAGCGCTTCAAATACCTTC
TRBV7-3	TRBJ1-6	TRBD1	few	CASSLGGGPNSPLHF	TGTGCCAGCAGCTTGGGAGGGGGCCCTAATTCACCCCTCCACTTT
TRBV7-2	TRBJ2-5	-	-	CASSSTRAGETQYF	TGTGCCAGCAGTTCTACCAGGGCTGGGGAGACCCAGTACTTC
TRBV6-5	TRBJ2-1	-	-	CASRARVLNEQFF	TGTGCCAGCAGAGCCAGGGTTCTGAATGAGCAGTTCTTC
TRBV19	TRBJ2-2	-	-	CASSPRGAGELFF	TGTGCCAGTAGTCCCAGGGGGGCCGGGGAGCTGTTTTTT
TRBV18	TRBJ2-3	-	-	CASSPPTGKRDTQYF	TGTGCCAGCTCACCACCCACAGGGAAAAGGGATACGCAGTATTTT
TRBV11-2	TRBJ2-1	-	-	CASSLVAVSNYNEQFF	TGTGCCAGCAGCTTAGTGGCCGTTTCTAACTACAATGAGCAGTTCTTC
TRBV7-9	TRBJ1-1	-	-	CASHRFTEAFF	TGTGCCAGCCACCGATTCACTGAAGCTTTCTTT
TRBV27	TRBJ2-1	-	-	CASSLHGVPPYNEQFF	TGTGCCAGCAGTTTACATGGGGTCCCCCCCTACAATGAGCAGTTCTTC
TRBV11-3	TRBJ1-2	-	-	CASSLRGGGYGYTF	TGTGCCAGCAGCTTACGGGGGGGAGGCTATGGCTACACCTTC
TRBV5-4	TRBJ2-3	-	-	CASSSLGGTDTQYF	TGTGCCAGCAGTTCCTTGGGGGGCACAGATACGCAGTATTTT
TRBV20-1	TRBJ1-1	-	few	CSARETQRAFF	TGCAGTGCTAGAGAGACACAGAGGGCTTTCTTT
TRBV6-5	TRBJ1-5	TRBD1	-	CASIAGTGNQPQHF	TGTGCCAGCATTGCCGGGACAGGGAATCAGCCCCAGCATTTT
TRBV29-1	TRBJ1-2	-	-	CSVVVGIGGYTF	TGCAGCGTTGTGGTGGGCATTGGCGGCTACACCTTC
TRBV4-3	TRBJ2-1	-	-	CASSQAARYNEQFF	TGCGCCAGCAGCCAAGCGGCTAGATACAATGAGCAGTTCTTC
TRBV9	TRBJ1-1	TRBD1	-	CASSEVGTGDTEAFF	TGTGCCAGCAGCGAGGTAGGGACAGGGGACACTGAAGCTTTCTTT
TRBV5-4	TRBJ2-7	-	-	CASSLEREYEQYF	TGTGCCAGCAGCTTGGAACGGGAGTACGAGCAGTACTTC
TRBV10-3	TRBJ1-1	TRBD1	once	CAAGRDRNTEAFF	TGTGCCGCGGGACGGGACAGGAACACTGAAGCTTTCTTT
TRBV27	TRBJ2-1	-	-	CASSLFGPGSQFF	TGTGCCAGCAGTTTATTCGGGCCGGGGTCCCAGTTCTTC
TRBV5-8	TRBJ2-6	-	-	CASSFKGTGGANVLTF	TGTGCCAGCAGCTTTAAGGGCACGGGGGGGGCCAACGTCCTGACTTTC
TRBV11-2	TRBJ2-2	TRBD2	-	CASSSTSGSYTGELFF	TGTGCCAGCAGCTCGACTAGCGGGAGTTACACCGGGGAGCTGTTTTTT
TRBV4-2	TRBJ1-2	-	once	CASSQDSNAGMNGYTF	TGTGCCAGCAGCCAAGATTCCAACGCCGGTATGAATGGCTACACCTTC
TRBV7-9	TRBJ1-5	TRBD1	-	CASSQGQGNNQPQHF	TGTGCCAGCAGCCAGGGACAGGGGAACAATCAGCCCCAGCATTTT
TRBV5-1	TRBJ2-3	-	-	CASSLASSDADTQYF	TGCGCCAGCAGCTTGGCTTCTAGCGATGCGGATACGCAGTATTTT
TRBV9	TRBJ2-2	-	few	CASSVDPGRNTGELFF	TGTGCCAGCAGCGTAGATCCGGGACGGAACACCGGGGAGCTGTTTTTT
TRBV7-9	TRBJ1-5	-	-	CASSLGWSPQHF	TGTGCCAGCAGCTTAGGTTGGTCGCCCCAGCATTTT
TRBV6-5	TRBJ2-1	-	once	CASSYDPNEQFF	TGTGCCAGCAGTTACGACCCGAATGAGCAGTTCTTC
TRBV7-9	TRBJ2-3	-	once	CASSLEGVLAGTDTQYF	TGTGCCAGCAGCTTAGAGGGGGTCCTAGCGGGCACAGATACGCAGTATTTT
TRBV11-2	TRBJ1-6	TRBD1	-	CASSLAIGTGNNSPLHF	TGTGCCAGCAGCTTAGCTATCGGGACAGGGAATAATTCACCCCTCCACTTT
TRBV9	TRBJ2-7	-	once	CASSVGGSSYEQYF	TGTGCCAGCAGCGTTGGGGGTTCCTCCTACGAGCAGTACTTC
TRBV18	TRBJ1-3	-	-	CASSPGVGNTIYF	TGTGCCAGCTCACCAGGGGTCGGAAACACCATATATTTT
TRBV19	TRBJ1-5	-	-	CASSIDLSPQHF	TGTGCCAGTAGTATAGATCTATCCCCCCAGCATTTT
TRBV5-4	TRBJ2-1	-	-	CASSFQDNYNEQFF	TGTGCCAGCAGCTTTCAGGACAACTACAATGAGCAGTTCTTC
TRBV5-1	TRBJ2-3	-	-	CASSEGHRTDTQYF	TGCGCCAGCAGTGAGGGTCACCGTACCGATACGCAGTATTTT
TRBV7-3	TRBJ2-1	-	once	CASSFGGRAYNEQFF	TGTGCCAGCAGCTTTGGAGGGCGCGCTTACAATGAGCAGTTCTTC
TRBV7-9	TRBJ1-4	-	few	CASSLEAGLLGEKLFF	TGTGCCAGCAGCTTAGAGGCAGGCCTCTTAGGCGAAAAACTGTTTTTT
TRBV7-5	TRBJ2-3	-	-	CARSLCGGRVADTQYF	TGTGCCAGAAGCTTATGCGGCGGGAGGGTTGCAGATACGCAGTATTTT
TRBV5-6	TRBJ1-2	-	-	CASSLVGGNYGYTF	TGTGCCAGCAGCTTGGTAGGAGGGAACTATGGCTACACCTTC
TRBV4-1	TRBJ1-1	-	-	CASSQDGGIEAFF	TGCGCCAGCAGCCAAGACGGGGGGATAGAAGCTTTCTTT
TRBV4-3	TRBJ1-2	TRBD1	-	CASSRWTGINYGYTF	TGCGCCAGCAGCCGCTGGACAGGGATTAACTATGGCTACACCTTC
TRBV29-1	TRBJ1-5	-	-	CSASTGVGGNQPQHF	TGCAGCGCCTCGACAGGAGTGGGTGGCAATCAGCCCCAGCATTTT
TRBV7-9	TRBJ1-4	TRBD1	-	CASSPWDRVGEKLFF	TGTGCCAGCAGCCCTTGGGACAGGGTGGGTGAAAAACTGTTTTTT
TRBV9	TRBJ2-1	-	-	CASSVEVYNEQFF	TGTGCCAGCAGCGTAGAAGTGTACAATGAGCAGTTCTTC
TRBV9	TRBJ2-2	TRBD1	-	CASSEGQGVAGELFF	TGTGCCAGCAGCGAGGGACAGGGGGTAGCCGGGGAGCTGTTTTTT
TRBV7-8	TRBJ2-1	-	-	CASSLLNEQFF	TGTGCCAGCAGCCTCTTAAATGAGCAGTTCTTC
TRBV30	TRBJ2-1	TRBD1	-	CAWSVRDRGYNEQFF	TGTGCCTGGAGTGTAAGGGACAGGGGTTACAATGAGCAGTTCTTC
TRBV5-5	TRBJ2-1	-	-	CASSLAGQSTYNEQFF	TGTGCCAGCAGCTTGGCTGGACAGTCTACCTACAATGAGCAGTTCTTC
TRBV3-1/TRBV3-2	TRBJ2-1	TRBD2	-	CASSQPGTTYNEQFF	TGTGCCAGCAGCCAACCCGGGACTACCTACAATGAGCAGTTCTTC
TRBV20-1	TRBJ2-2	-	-	CSASSGAKPGELFF	TGCAGTGCTAGTAGCGGAGCGAAGCCCGGGGAGCTGTTTTTT
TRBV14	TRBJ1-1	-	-	CASRLGTNTEAFF	TGTGCCAGCAGGCTAGGGACGAACACTGAAGCTTTCTTT
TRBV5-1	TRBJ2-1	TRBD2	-	CASSLVLAGGRTEQFF	TGCGCCAGCAGCTTGGTCTTAGCGGGAGGTAGGACTGAGCAGTTCTTC